This T cell receptor beta chain was profiled in a study of T cell repertoires in cytomegalovirus infection. Broader study findings: The ex vivo response was dominated by HLA-C-restricted CMV-specific TCR beta clonotypes.

One entry per CDR3 protein results from TCRdb running MiXCR on the reads. Among approximately 140,000 distinct CDR3 sequences, roughly 6% were seen once, and the ten largest hold roughly 18%. This clonotype has more than one count but fewer than ten. The antigen remains undetermined. Source material: PBMCs. The clonotype comes from a human donor in good health (CMV status not recorded). Some clones in this sample may be carry-over from other donors' samples.

For the CDR3, the DNA is TGCAGTGCCTTACAGGGTTACACTGAAGCTTTCTTT. This codes for CSALQGYTEAFF. The J gene is TRBJ1-1, the V gene TRBV20-1, with TRBD1 as a possible D gene (6 bases). Germline CDR1 reads DFQATT; CDR2 reads SNEGSKA (reference sequence). The CDR3 length is 12 residues. The V end lost 6 bases, the J end lost 3 bases, and 11 bases lay between the germline ends.